This TCR beta chain was identified in a study of blood T cells in healthy people across ages. Sample-barcoded 5' priming and a J-beta primer mix drove a second PCR of roughly 6 to 12 cycles. Every individual sample yielded 2.5 million or more paired-end reads (each containing CDR3). Each CDR3 protein gets one entry after TCRdb re-called the 5' RACE reads with MiXCR. The sample shows fewer than 1.5 million distinct CDR3 sequences, around 42% of them seen only once. The germline V gene has CDR1 MNHNS and CDR2 SASEGT. The ends lost 3 bases at V and 4 bases at J; junction bases unmatched: 13. The CDR3 sequence is 17 residues long.

Sequenced sample: blood. This clonotype was sampled from a woman aged 18-30 years in good health. This chain uses TRBV6-1 with TRBJ1-2, with 8 bases matching TRBD1. The CDR3 region is CASSDTLQGQGGYGYTF. In nucleotides, the CDR3 is TGTGCCAGCAGTGACACGTTACAAGGACAGGGCGGCTATGGCTACACCTTC.